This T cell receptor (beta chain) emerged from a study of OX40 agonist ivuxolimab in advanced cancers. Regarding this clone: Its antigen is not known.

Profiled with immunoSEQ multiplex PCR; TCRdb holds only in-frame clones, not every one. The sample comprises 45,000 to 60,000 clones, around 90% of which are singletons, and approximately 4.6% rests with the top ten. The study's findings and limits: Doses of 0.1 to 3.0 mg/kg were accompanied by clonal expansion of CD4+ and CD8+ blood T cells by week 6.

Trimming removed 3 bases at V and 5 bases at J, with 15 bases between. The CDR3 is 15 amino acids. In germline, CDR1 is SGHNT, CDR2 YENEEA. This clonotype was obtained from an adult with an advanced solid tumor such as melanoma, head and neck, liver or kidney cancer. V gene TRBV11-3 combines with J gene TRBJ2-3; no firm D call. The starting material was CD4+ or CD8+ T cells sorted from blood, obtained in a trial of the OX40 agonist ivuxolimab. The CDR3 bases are TGTGCCAGCAGCTTGGTAGCAGGTGGTCAAGATACGCAGTATTTT. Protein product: CASSLVAGGQDTQYF.